Each of the 27 T cell receptor beta chains below was sequenced from the same sample in a study of T cells in Graves' hyperthyroidism and ophthalmopathy. There were TCR beta CDR3 regions amplified from RNA transcripts. When the TCR CDR3 underwent first-round RT-PCR, the HTBI primer set was used. TCRdb analysed the multiplex PCR reads with MiXCR anew, one entry per CDR3 protein. The sample includes about 480,000 distinct CDR3 sequences, less than 25% of them seen just once. The sample was blood. These TCRs come from a woman aged 25 to 39 with Graves' ophthalmopathy.

There are many counts of this clonotype. This chain uses TRBV2 with TRBJ1-2, with D uncertain. This CDR3 contains 14 residues. V shed 6 bases and J shed 0 bases, with 11 bases lying between them. CDR1 and CDR2 (germline): SNHLY, FYNNEI. CDR3 coding DNA: TGTGCCAGCAGAAGTCCTGAAGCTAACTATGGCTACACCTTC. Protein: CASRSPEANYGYTF.

This clonotype was seen repeatedly, ten times or more. The J gene is TRBJ1-5, the V gene TRBV12-3 or TRBV12-4, with D perhaps matching TRBD1 (6 bases). V was pared by 5 bases and J by 2 bases, with 10 bases between. The CDR3 extends over 14 amino acids. CDR3 in amino acids: CASSTRQGNQPQHF. CDR3 sequence (DNA): TGTGCCAGCAGTACCCGACAGGGCAATCAGCCCCAGCATTTT.

The chain carries TRBV10-3 and TRBJ2-2; 8 nucleotides line up with TRBD2. J gave up 3 bases and V 11 bases, and 8 bases lay outside the gene matches. Germline lookup yields CDR1 ENHRY and CDR2 SYGVKD. The CDR3 covers 14 residues. The CDR3 DNA follows: TGTGCCTCCCAACGGGGGGGGCACACCGGGGAGCTGTTTTTT. Translation: CASQRGGHTGELFF.

This clonotype was observed at least ten times. The J gene is TRBJ1-1, the V gene TRBV20-1; no definite D call. From germline, CDR1 is DFQATT and CDR2 SNEGSKA (reference sequence). There are 13 residues in the CDR3. Trimming stripped 7 bases from V and 0 bases from J, with 12 bases between. The CDR3: CSVLPIVNTEAFF. DNA of the CDR3: TGCAGTGTTCTACCCATTGTGAACACTGAAGCTTTCTTT.

A note on this clonotype: This sequence may be a read error, since a much larger clone differs from it by one base. V is TRBV5-1 and J is TRBJ1-1, with D hard to call. Germline CDR1 is SGHRS and CDR2 is YFSETQ. The CDR3 is 14 amino acids. This CDR3 reads CVSKPSGVRTEAFF. In nucleotides, the CDR3 is TGCGTCAGCAAACCATCCGGGGTTCGCACTGAAGCTTTCTTT.

This clonotype was detected many times. The chain carries TRBV6-2 or TRBV6-3 and TRBJ2-2; D tentatively reads TRBD1 or TRBD2 (5 bases each). This CDR3 comprises 18 residues. In germline, CDR1 is MNHEY, CDR2 SVGEGT. Trimming left V 6 bases short and J 0 bases short, with 20 bases between. The CDR3 reads CASRPPTGPTANTGELFF. In DNA, the CDR3 is TGTGCCAGCAGACCACCCACGGGACCCACGGCGAACACCGGGGAGCTGTTTTTT.

At least ten counts were recorded for this clonotype. The chain joins TRBV19 to TRBJ2-2; D might be TRBD2 (5 bases). Germline CDR1 is LNHDA and CDR2 is SQIVND (reference sequence). Trimming removed 9 bases at V and 6 bases at J, with 17 bases between. This CDR3 has 14 amino acids. The CDR3 sequence: CASLEGGVPGELFF. Written as DNA, the CDR3 is TGTGCCAGCCTTGAGGGCGGAGTACCCGGGGAGCTGTTTTTT. The variable domain in full, with the rest retrieved from reference TRBV19 and TRBJ2-2, is DGGITQSPKYLFRKEGQNVTLSCEQNLNHDAMYWYRQDPGQGLRLIYYSQIVNDFQKGDIAEGYSVSREKKESFPLTVTSAQKNPTAFYLCASLEGGVPGELFFGEGSRLTVL.

This clonotype was seen ten or more times. This chain connects TRBV20-1 to TRBJ2-7, with 9 bases aligning to TRBD2. Germline values: CDR1 DFQATT, CDR2 SNEGSKA (reference sequence). The CDR3 loop spans 15 amino acids. V was clipped by 6 bases and J by 7 bases; unmatched bases: 16. The CDR3 nucleotides are TGCAGTGCGGGTCGGGGGGCTAGCGGGGTGCGAGAGCAGTACTTC. Translation: CSAGRGASGVREQYF.

The chain uses TRBV6-2 or TRBV6-3 and TRBJ2-7, with 7 bases fitting TRBD2. From germline, CDR1 is MNHEY and CDR2 SVGEGT. V trimming: 7 bases; J trimming: 1 base; junction bases outside the gene matches: 19. This CDR3 region has 18 residues. CDR3 DNA: TGTGCCAGCAATTCCGGGGGGTTTTCGAGAGCTTCGTCCTACGAGCAGTACTTC. Protein: CASNSGGFSRASSYEQYF.

This clonotype was counted many times. The chain couples TRBV19 to TRBJ1-3; D is ambiguous. The CDR3 loop spans 11 amino acids. V lost 9 bases and J 4 bases, leaving 7 bases between the germline ends. Germline-derived CDR1 and CDR2 are LNHDA and SQIVND (reference sequence). In DNA form, the CDR3 reads TGTGCCAGCCAACAGGGAAACACCATATATTTT. The encoded protein is CASQQGNTIYF.

There are many counts of this clonotype. This sequence joins TRBV20-1 and TRBJ1-2; TRBD1 matches at 7 bases. This CDR3 has 11 residues. V dropped 6 bases and J dropped 8; count of bases not matched to a gene: 6. Germline V CDR1 and CDR2: DFQATT, SNEGSKA (reference sequence). CDR3: CSATTGVGYTF. For the CDR3, the DNA is TGCAGTGCGACCACAGGGGTAGGCTACACCTTC.

This clonotype turned up a few times. The V gene is TRBV5-1, the J gene TRBJ2-7, with TRBD2 as a possible D gene (6 bases). The CDR3 runs to 16 residues. Germline V gene sequence: CDR1 SGHRS, CDR2 YFSETQ. V shed 4 bases and J shed 3 bases, with 20 bases lying between them. Written as DNA, the CDR3 is TGCGCCAGCAGCACTAAATCCACGGGGGTCAACTACGAGCAGTACTTC. Translating gives CASSTKSTGVNYEQYF. Full variable domain (remainder filled in from reference TRBV5-1 and TRBJ2-7): KAGVTQTPRYLIKTRGQQVTLSCSPISGHRSVSWYQQTPGQGLQFLFEYFSETQRNKGNFPGRFSGRQFSNSRSEMNVSTLELGDSALYLCASSTKSTGVNYEQYFGPGTRLTVT.

At least ten counts were recorded for this clonotype. The chain joins TRBV4-1 to TRBJ1-1; D is uncertain. V was clipped by 1 base and J by 4 bases, with 7 bases between them. CDR1 is MGHRA, CDR2 YSYEKL, per germline. The CDR3 loop spans 13 amino acids. CDR3 protein: CASSQVWATEAFF. The CDR3 DNA reads TGCGCCAGCAGCCAAGTATGGGCCACTGAAGCTTTCTTT.

V gene TRBV20-1 combines with J gene TRBJ2-7; 8 bases match TRBD2. CDR1 and CDR2 from the germline V gene are DFQATT and SNEGSKA (reference sequence). Trimming cost V 6 bases and J 3 bases; bases outside gene matches: 10. There are 14 residues in the CDR3. The CDR3 protein is CSAPLAGGLYEQYF. The CDR3 DNA sequence: TGCAGTGCACCGCTAGCGGGCGGACTCTACGAGCAGTACTTC.

The V call is TRBV19, the J call TRBJ2-2, with D unclear. The ends were cut back, 3 bases at V and 3 bases at J, with 14 bases in the middle. CDR1 is LNHDA, CDR2 SQIVND, per germline (reference sequence). CDR3 length: 16 residues. CDR3 in amino acids: CASSIGFVSYTGELFF. For the CDR3, the DNA is TGTGCCAGTAGTATTGGGTTTGTGTCGTACACCGGGGAGCTGTTTTTT.

This clonotype was counted ten times or more. This rearrangement joins TRBV6-1 to TRBJ2-7; D is undetermined. This CDR3 region has 14 residues. In germline, CDR1 is MNHNS, CDR2 SASEGT. The V gene lost 10 bases and the J gene lost 2 bases, with 18 bases spanning the gap. CDR3 loop: CATPGPDHPYEQYF. CDR3 coding DNA: TGTGCCACCCCCGGCCCGGACCACCCCTACGAGCAGTACTTC.

The sample holds a few counts of this clonotype. This rearrangement joins TRBV6-2 or TRBV6-3 to TRBJ2-7, with D perhaps TRBD1 (5 bases). Germline loops: CDR1 MNHEY, CDR2 SVGEGT. V was trimmed by 6 bases and J by 5 bases, leaving 20 bases between them. There are 15 residues in the CDR3. CDR3 region: CASSTPGHGWDEQYF. The CDR3 nucleotides are TGTGCCAGCAGCACTCCAGGACACGGCTGGGACGAGCAGTACTTC.

This clonotype was observed many times. The chain joins TRBV11-2 to TRBJ1-2; TRBD1 is a possible D gene (6 bases). Germline lookup yields CDR1 SGHAT and CDR2 FQNNGV. The V and J ends lost 4 bases and 5 bases respectively, with 11 bases between them. The CDR3 runs to 13 residues. CDR3 in amino acids: CASSSTGRYGYTF. CDR3 DNA: TGTGCCAGCAGCTCAACAGGGAGGTATGGCTACACCTTC.

The chain is built from TRBV13 and TRBJ1-2; D remains ambiguous. Trimming left V 1 base short and J 4 bases short, with 7 bases between. The germline V gene encodes CDR1 PRHDT and CDR2 FYEKMQ (reference sequence). This CDR3 spans 13 amino acids. CDR3 bases: TGTGCCAGCAGCTTAGTGGCAGCCTATGGCTACACCTTC. It is translated as CASSLVAAYGYTF.

Many counts were recorded for this clonotype. The chain is built from TRBV11-2 and TRBJ2-3, with TRBD2 matching 9 bases. The CDR3 has 16 residues. Germline lookup yields CDR1 SGHAT and CDR2 FQNNGV. Trimming removed 1 base from V and 2 bases from J; junction bases left unmatched: 4. The CDR3 nucleotides read TGTGCCAGCAGCTTAGTAGCGGGGGATTTCACAGATACGCAGTATTTT. Residues: CASSLVAGDFTDTQYF. Drawing the rest from reference TRBV11-2 and TRBJ2-3, the complete variable domain is EAGVAQSPRYKIIEKRQSVAFWCNPISGHATLYWYQQILGQGPKLLIQFQNNGVVDDSQLPKDRFSAERLKGVDSTLKIQPAKLEDSAVYLCASSLVAGDFTDTQYFGPGTRLTVL.

This clonotype came up many times. The chain has TRBV12-3 or TRBV12-4 and TRBJ1-2, with 7 nucleotides matching TRBD1. CDR3 size: 14 residues. V lost 5 bases to trimming and J lost 5 bases; unmatched junction nucleotides: 8. CDR3 in amino acids: CASSPPGQSYGYTF. The CDR3 DNA reads TGTGCCAGCAGTCCCCCGGGACAGAGTTATGGCTACACCTTC.

CDR3 DNA: TGTGCCACCAGTGATGGGACAGGGCTTAACTATGGCTACACCTTC. Its protein is CATSDGTGLNYGYTF. This sequence joins TRBV24-1 and TRBJ1-2; 9 nucleotides align to TRBD1. The CDR3 has 15 amino acids. Germline CDR1 reads KGHDR; CDR2 reads SFDVKD. The ends lost 3 bases at V and 1 base at J; junction bases unmatched: 2.

As regards this clonotype: Being one base from a much bigger clone, this may be a read error. V usage is TRBV27 and J usage is TRBJ1-6; 9 bases fit TRBD1. The CDR3 is 16 residues long. Looked up from germline, CDR1 is MNHEY and CDR2 is SMNVEV (reference sequence). Trimming took 7 bases from V and 9 from J; bases not matched to a gene: 13. In DNA form, the CDR3 reads TGTGCCAGCATCGATCCGGGACAGGGTCTTAGTTCACCCCTCCACTTT. It specifies CASIDPGQGLSSPLHF.

The V and J genes are TRBV6-1 and TRBJ1-1; D is unclear. The V end lost 5 bases, the J end lost 11 bases, and 9 bases lay between the germline ends. CDR3 length equals 10 residues. Germline V lookup: CDR1 MNHNS, CDR2 SASEGT. CDR3 bases: TGTGCCAGCAGTCCCCACCGTGCTTTCTTT. Translation: CASSPHRAFF.

V gene TRBV2 combines with J gene TRBJ2-2, with D uncertain. Looked up from germline, CDR1 is SNHLY and CDR2 is FYNNEI. CDR3 length: 12 residues. Trimming left V 5 bases short and J 6 bases short, with 7 bases between. CDR3 DNA sequence: TGTGCCAGCAGTTACTGGGCCGGGGAGCTGTTTTTT. Encoded protein: CASSYWAGELFF.

This rearrangement joins TRBV6-1 to TRBJ2-5; D gene uncertain. The germline gives CDR1 MNHNS, CDR2 SASEGT. The CDR3 extends over 14 amino acids. Trimming took 6 bases from V and 2 from J, leaving 13 bases between them. The CDR3: CASRVSNRQETQYF. The CDR3 DNA sequence: TGTGCCAGCAGGGTTTCTAACAGACAAGAGACCCAGTACTTC.

The CDR3 loop reads CSARDPRDRSNQPQHF. CDR3 nucleotides: TGCAGTGCTAGAGATCCCAGGGACAGGAGCAATCAGCCCCAGCATTTT. This rearrangement joins TRBV20-1 to TRBJ1-5; 8 bases are a match to TRBD1. V lost 0 bases, J lost 1 base, and 5 bases stayed unmatched. Germline loops: CDR1 DFQATT, CDR2 SNEGSKA (reference sequence). This CDR3 is built from 16 residues.